One and the same sample provided the 14 T cell receptor beta chains below, sequenced in a study of T cell responses to AZD1222 COVID-19 vaccine. Clones were read by immunoSEQ multiplex PCR, and TCRdb kept only the in-frame ones, dropping some. The sample records fewer than 200,000 clones, 85% to 90% being singletons. The material sequenced was peripheral blood, taken on day 0 of AZD1222 vaccination. Receptors originate from an adult in good health.

The table lists this clone with a few counts. The chain links TRBV18 to TRBJ1-3, with D tentatively TRBD1 (5 bases). This CDR3 spans 16 amino acids. V was cut by 8 bases and J by 1 base, with 18 bases left in between. Germline V lookup: CDR1 KGHSH, CDR2 LQKENI. The CDR3: CASPETEPGSGNTIYF. In DNA, the CDR3 is TGTGCCAGCCCAGAGACAGAGCCTGGATCTGGAAACACCATATATTTT. Full variable domain (missing parts from reference TRBV18 and TRBJ1-3): NAGVMQNPRHLVRRRGQEARLRCSPMKGHSHVYWYRQLPEEGLKFMVYLQKENIIDESGMPKERFSAEFPKEGPSILRIQQVVRGDSAAYFCASPETEPGSGNTIYFGEGSWLTVV.

This clone was counted a single time. The gene calls are TRBV28 and TRBJ1-1, with D hard to call. V dropped 1 base and J dropped 5 bases, with 11 bases sitting between them. The length of the CDR3 is 14 residues. Germline V gives CDR1 MDHEN, CDR2 SYDVKM. In DNA, the CDR3 is TGTGCCAGCAGTTTATTCGAGCTGGGGACTGAAGCTTTCTTT. Its translation is CASSLFELGTEAFF.

CDR3 in DNA: TGTGCCAGCCAGCGACTAGCGGAACAAGAGACCCAGTACTTC. It codes for CASQRLAEQETQYF. The rearrangement links TRBV11-2 to TRBJ2-5; 9 bases match TRBD2. J gave up 2 bases and V 8 bases, and 6 bases lay outside the gene matches. Germline values: CDR1 SGHAT, CDR2 FQNNGV. The CDR3 runs to 14 residues.

CDR3 DNA sequence: TGTGCCAGCAGCGCACAGGGAGATCACACCGGGGAGCTGTTTTTT. This encodes CASSAQGDHTGELFF. The chain carries TRBV11-1 and TRBJ2-2, with TRBD1 as a possible D gene (6 bases). Germline lookup yields CDR1 SGHAT and CDR2 FQDESV (reference sequence). V dropped 5 bases and J dropped 3 bases, with 13 bases sitting between them. The CDR3 extends over 15 amino acids.

About this clone: At one end the junction does not follow the germline gene, possibly because of a read error. The V and J genes are TRBV25-1 and TRBJ2-5, with D perhaps given as TRBD1 or TRBD2 (5 bases each). CDR3 size: 15 residues. CDR1 is MGHDK and CDR2 is SYGVNS in the germline V gene. DNA for the CDR3: TGTGCCAGCAGTCGCATCGGGGCAGGACAAGAGATCCAGTACTTC. This gives the protein CASSRIGAGQEIQYF.

This chain uses TRBV7-9 with TRBJ1-1; 7 nucleotides align to TRBD1. The CDR3 runs 14 residues. The V gene end was trimmed by 5 bases and the J gene end by 2 bases; junction bases not matched to a gene: 5. The germline gives CDR1 SEHNR, CDR2 FQNEAQ (reference sequence). The CDR3 is CASSRGTENTEAFF. The CDR3 DNA is TGTGCCAGCAGCCGAGGGACAGAAAACACTGAAGCTTTCTTT.

The chain carries TRBV5-8 and TRBJ1-3; unclear D gene. This CDR3 contains 18 residues. Trimming removed 5 bases from V and 3 bases from J, with 24 bases in between. Germline V gene data show CDR1 as SGHTS and CDR2 as YDEGEE. The CDR3 is CASSPLGWPGSYGNTIYF. The DNA of the CDR3 is TGTGCCAGCAGTCCGCTAGGATGGCCCGGCTCATATGGAAACACCATATATTTT.

This sequence joins TRBV18 and TRBJ1-3, with D perhaps matching TRBD1 (5 bases). The CDR3 spans 15 residues. V was clipped by 3 bases and J by 2 bases, with 11 bases between them. Looked up from germline, CDR1 is KGHSH and CDR2 is LQKENI. The CDR3 bases are TGTGCCAGCTCACCCGTTCTGGACACTGGAAACACCATATATTTT. Translation: CASSPVLDTGNTIYF.

The rearrangement links TRBV5-6 to TRBJ1-1; tentative D call: TRBD1 (5 bases). The V gene lost 4 bases and the J gene lost 0 bases, with 13 bases spanning the gap. Germline V lookup: CDR1 SGHDT, CDR2 YYEEEE. The CDR3 totals 15 residues. The CDR3 loop reads CASSEDRPMNTEAFF. The CDR3 DNA reads as TGTGCCAGCAGCGAAGACAGACCCATGAACACTGAAGCTTTCTTT.

This rearrangement joins TRBV28 to TRBJ1-2; D call uncertain. Germline assignment: CDR1 MDHEN and CDR2 SYDVKM. With 5 bases removed from V and 8 bases from J, the gap between germline ends came to 15 bases. The CDR3 has 13 residues. The chain's CDR3 is CASSPLNAWGYTF. CDR3 sequence (DNA): TGTGCCAGCAGTCCGTTGAATGCGTGGGGCTACACCTTC.

The gene calls are TRBV24-1 and TRBJ2-2; D might be TRBD1 (6 bases). The germline V and J ends were trimmed by 2 bases and 5 bases, with 23 bases remaining between them. Germline CDR1 reads KGHDR; CDR2 reads SFDVKD. The CDR3 has 19 residues. CDR3 sequence reads: CATSDSFWGGRGRTGELFF. The CDR3 nucleotides read TGTGCCACCAGTGATTCATTTTGGGGCGGCAGGGGTAGGACCGGGGAGCTGTTTTTT.

The chain links TRBV7-9 to TRBJ1-2; D remains ambiguous. The CDR3 has 14 residues. Germline V gene data show CDR1 as SEHNR and CDR2 as FQNEAQ (reference sequence). The germline V and J ends were trimmed by 6 bases and 4 bases, with 15 bases remaining between them. This CDR3 is CASSPAASIYGYTF. CDR3 coding DNA: TGTGCCAGCAGTCCCGCGGCGTCTATCTATGGCTACACCTTC.

In its sample, this clone was seen once. The chain carries TRBV30 and TRBJ1-6; D unresolved. CDR3 length: 14 amino acids. In germline, CDR1 is GTSNPN, CDR2 SVGIG (reference sequence). V shed 2 bases and J shed 9 bases, with 14 bases lying between them. This CDR3 is CAWSIEHGLSPLHF. In nucleotides, the CDR3 is TGTGCCTGGAGTATCGAACACGGACTTTCACCCCTCCACTTT.

The gene calls are TRBV11-2 and TRBJ1-6, with D unresolved. Germline V gives CDR1 SGHAT, CDR2 FQNNGV. CDR3 size: 16 residues. The V end lost 0 bases, the J end lost 6 bases, and 12 bases lay between the germline ends. CDR3 amino acids: CASSLDLTGVNSPLHF. The DNA of the CDR3 is TGTGCCAGCAGCTTAGATTTGACCGGGGTTAATTCACCCCTCCACTTT.